These T cell receptor beta chains were read from a single sample in a study of OX40 agonist ivuxolimab in advanced cancers. Libraries were prepared by immunoSEQ multiplex PCR; TCRdb keeps only in-frame clonotypes and omits some of them. This table holds around 80,000 clones, around 90% found once. The sample in question was CD4+ or CD8+ T cells sorted from blood, obtained in a trial of the OX40 agonist ivuxolimab. Receptors were obtained from an adult with an advanced solid tumor such as melanoma, head and neck, liver or kidney cancer. Both conserved end residues are part of each CDR3. A D gene is named only where the DNA matches it firmly. Where a row states a size, it is once, few, many or the class of an expanded clone; other rows omit it.

V gene,J gene,D gene,clone size,CDR3 DNA,CDR3 protein
TRBV27,TRBJ1-1,TRBD1,NA,TGTGCCAGCAGTTTTCAGGGGGCGAACACTGAAGCTTTCTTT,CASSFQGANTEAFF
TRBV5-1,TRBJ1-4,NA,NA,TGCGCCAGCAGCTTGGGGGGGGCCGGTGAAAAACTGTTTTTT,CASSLGGAGEKLFF
TRBV11-2,TRBJ2-2,NA,NA,TGTGCCAGCAGCTCATTCTCCTGGCGGGGTAACACCGGGGAGCTGTTTTTT,CASSSFSWRGNTGELFF
TRBV29-1,TRBJ1-1,NA,NA,TGCAGCGTCCGCCGGGGCGGATCGAACACTGAAGCTTTCTTT,CSVRRGGSNTEAFF
TRBV6-6,TRBJ1-2,NA,NA,TGTGCCAGCAGTTACGGAACAGGGATAAGATATGGCTACACCTTC,CASSYGTGIRYGYTF
TRBV18,TRBJ1-1,NA,once,TGTGCCAGCTCACCACCCTTTGCACCCCTCATAAACACTGAAGCTTTCTTT,CASSPPFAPLINTEAFF
TRBV4-3,TRBJ1-5,NA,NA,TGCGCCAGCAGCCAAGAGGTAGCAGGCAATCAGCCCCAGCATTTT,CASSQEVAGNQPQHF
TRBV5-5,TRBJ1-6,NA,few,TGTGCCAGCAGCTTGGATTCACCCCTCCACTTT,CASSLDSPLHF
TRBV2,TRBJ1-5,NA,NA,TGTGCCAGCACCTCGGCAGGGGCCCAGCCCCAGCATTTT,CASTSAGAQPQHF
TRBV28,TRBJ1-2,NA,NA,TGTGCCAGCAGTTCTAGCCTTGGTGGGGGTGTCTATGGCTACACCTTC,CASSSSLGGGVYGYTF
TRBV19,TRBJ2-1,TRBD2,few,TGTGCCAGTGGGCTAGCGGGAGGGAGCTCCTACAATGAGCAGTTCTTC,CASGLAGGSSYNEQFF
TRBV7-9,TRBJ1-1,NA,NA,TGTGCCAGCAGCTTAAATTGGGTGGCGTGGGACACTGAAGCTTTCTTT,CASSLNWVAWDTEAFF
TRBV7-3,TRBJ2-2,NA,NA,TGTGCCAGCAGCTTAAACCCGAGGGCCAGGAACACCGGGGAGCTGTTTTTT,CASSLNPRARNTGELFF
TRBV5-4,TRBJ2-3,NA,NA,TGTGCCAGCAGCTTCCCGACGGCGGAGATGGATACGCAGTATTTT,CASSFPTAEMDTQYF
TRBV5-1,TRBJ2-5,NA,NA,TGCGCCAGTAGCTCGGGTCCGGGACACCCGGAGACCCAGTACTTC,CASSSGPGHPETQYF
TRBV19,TRBJ2-2,TRBD2,NA,TGTGCCTCCAGACTAGCGGGAGGCACCGGGGAGCTGTTTTTT,CASRLAGGTGELFF
TRBV5-5,TRBJ1-2,NA,NA,TGTGCCAGCAGCTTGGGTCCCACAACGACTAACTATGGCTACACCTTC,CASSLGPTTTNYGYTF
TRBV6-5,TRBJ1-2,NA,NA,TGTGCCAGCAGTTACGATCGGAAGACTAACTATGGCTACACCTTC,CASSYDRKTNYGYTF
TRBV18,TRBJ2-2,NA,NA,TGTGCCAGCTCACCGTACCGGGCCTCAGGGAGAGCCGGGGAGCTGTTTTTT,CASSPYRASGRAGELFF
TRBV5-1,TRBJ2-3,NA,NA,TGCGCCAGCAGCTTGGGGGCCGTAGATACGCAGTATTTT,CASSLGAVDTQYF
TRBV7-3,TRBJ2-1,NA,NA,TGTGCCAGCAGCTTATTTCACAGCTCCAATGAGCAGTTCTTC,CASSLFHSSNEQFF
TRBV10-3,TRBJ2-3,NA,NA,TGTGCCATCAGTGACGGGGCGACGGTAGATACGCAGTATTTT,CAISDGATVDTQYF
TRBV6-5,TRBJ1-3,NA,NA,TGTGCCAGCAGTGTTCGGGAAGGCGGAAACACCATATATTTT,CASSVREGGNTIYF
TRBV6-1,TRBJ1-1,NA,NA,TGTGCCAGCAGTCTAACACCGGAAGCTTTCTTT,CASSLTPEAFF
TRBV30,TRBJ1-5,NA,few,TGTGCCTGGAGTGTAGTGCCGGCGAATCAGCCCCAGCATTTT,CAWSVVPANQPQHF
TRBV6-1,TRBJ2-2,NA,NA,TGTGCCAGCAGCCCGCAGGGGTTCACCGGGGAGCTGTTTTTT,CASSPQGFTGELFF
TRBV5-1,TRBJ2-3,NA,NA,TGCGCCAGCAGCTTGAACGGGGGCACAGATACGCAGTATTTT,CASSLNGGTDTQYF
TRBV5-1,TRBJ2-2,NA,NA,TGCGCCAGCAGCCTATCCCGGGACTCGAAGGGGTTTTTT,CASSLSRDSKGFF
TRBV28,TRBJ1-2,TRBD1,NA,TGTGCCAGCACTGCAGGGGGCGTCCCTGGCTACACCTTC,CASTAGGVPGYTF
TRBV7-6,TRBJ2-3,TRBD1,few,TGTGCCAGCAGCTCCTTCGGACAGGCCGTCGGAGGCACAGATACGCAGTATTTT,CASSSFGQAVGGTDTQYF
TRBV28,TRBJ1-6,NA,NA,TGTGCCAGCAGTTTCGGTAGAAATAATTCACCCCTCCACTTT,CASSFGRNNSPLHF
TRBV2,TRBJ2-2,NA,NA,TGTGCCAGCAGACGACAGATAAACACCGGGGAGCTGTTTTTT,CASRRQINTGELFF
TRBV9,TRBJ2-1,NA,NA,TGTGCCAGCAGCGTAGGTATTAGCGGCAATGAGCAGTTCTTC,CASSVGISGNEQFF
TRBV7-8,TRBJ2-5,TRBD2,NA,TGTGCCAGCAGCTTAGGCGTCGAAGCGGGAGGGCTTCGGGAGACCCAGTACTTC,CASSLGVEAGGLRETQYF
TRBV27,TRBJ1-1,NA,NA,TGTGCCAGCAGGTTATTTCAGGGGAACACTGAAGCTTTCTTT,CASRLFQGNTEAFF
TRBV30,TRBJ2-7,NA,NA,TGTGCCTGGAGTGGTAACAGGGTCTACGAGCAGTACTTC,CAWSGNRVYEQYF
TRBV19,TRBJ1-2,NA,NA,TGTGCCAGTAGTATGGGCAGGAACTATGGCTACACCTTC,CASSMGRNYGYTF
TRBV7-8,TRBJ1-2,NA,NA,TGTGCCAGCAGCGCATGGGACATCCCTAACTATGGCTACACCTTC,CASSAWDIPNYGYTF
TRBV4-1,TRBJ1-2,TRBD1,NA,TGCGCCAGCAGCCGCGGGACAGGGGGTTTGAGGGATGGCTACACCTTC,CASSRGTGGLRDGYTF
TRBV5-4,TRBJ2-5,NA,NA,TGTGCCAGCAGCTTAGACTCGGAACTGGGGACCCAGTACTTC,CASSLDSELGTQYF
TRBV7-7,TRBJ2-1,NA,NA,TGTGCCAGCAGCTTAGGTGGTGGTACCTACAATGAGCAGTTCTTC,CASSLGGGTYNEQFF
TRBV28,TRBJ2-1,TRBD2,NA,TGTGCCAGCATCTCCGGCGGGGGGCTCCTTTACAATGAGCAGTTCTTC,CASISGGGLLYNEQFF
TRBV5-1,TRBJ2-7,TRBD2,NA,TGCGCCAGCAGCTTGGCGCTAGCGGCTTCCTACGAGCAGTACTTC,CASSLALAASYEQYF
TRBV28,TRBJ1-2,NA,NA,TGTGCCAGCAGTTTACCTGGACGGACCTATGGCTACACCTTC,CASSLPGRTYGYTF
TRBV28,TRBJ1-1,NA,NA,TGTGCCAGCAGGCTATATAGTTCGAACACTGAAGCTTTCTTT,CASRLYSSNTEAFF
TRBV5-6,TRBJ1-2,TRBD1,NA,TGTGCCAGCAAACTTGGGACAGGGGAATATGGCTACACCTTC,CASKLGTGEYGYTF
TRBV19,TRBJ1-5,NA,NA,TGTGCCAGTAGTATTGGAGGGATTCTAAGACAGCCCCAGCATTTT,CASSIGGILRQPQHF
TRBV2,TRBJ2-1,TRBD2,NA,TGTGCCAGCAGTGACAGGCTAGCGGGGTTCAATGAGCAGTTCTTC,CASSDRLAGFNEQFF
TRBV5-1,TRBJ2-7,TRBD2,NA,TGCGCCAGCAGCCCGGGGGGTACATCTTCCTACGAGCAGTACTTC,CASSPGGTSSYEQYF
TRBV28,TRBJ1-6,NA,NA,TGTGCCCTTAAGACGGGAAATTCACCCCTCCACTTT,CALKTGNSPLHF
TRBV18,TRBJ1-1,NA,NA,TGTGCCAGCTCACCACGGGGTCCGGGGACTGAAGCTTTCTTT,CASSPRGPGTEAFF
TRBV7-2,TRBJ2-4,TRBD1,NA,TGTGCCAGCAGCTTAGGGGGAACGGGGACAGCTCAGTACTTC,CASSLGGTGTAQYF
TRBV5-6,TRBJ1-1,TRBD1,NA,TGTGCCAGCAGCTCAGGGGGTCTTACTATGAACACTGAAGCTTTCTTT,CASSSGGLTMNTEAFF
TRBV5-1,TRBJ1-1,NA,NA,TGCGCCAGCAGCTTGGGAACGGATCCTTCCACTGAAGCTTTCTTT,CASSLGTDPSTEAFF
TRBV10-3,TRBJ2-1,NA,NA,TGTGCCATCAGTGAGCGTAGCGGTAACAATGAGCAGTTCTTC,CAISERSGNNEQFF
TRBV7-8,TRBJ1-2,NA,NA,TGTGCCAGCAGCCTGAGGGTGATGTCTGGTGGCTACACCTTC,CASSLRVMSGGYTF